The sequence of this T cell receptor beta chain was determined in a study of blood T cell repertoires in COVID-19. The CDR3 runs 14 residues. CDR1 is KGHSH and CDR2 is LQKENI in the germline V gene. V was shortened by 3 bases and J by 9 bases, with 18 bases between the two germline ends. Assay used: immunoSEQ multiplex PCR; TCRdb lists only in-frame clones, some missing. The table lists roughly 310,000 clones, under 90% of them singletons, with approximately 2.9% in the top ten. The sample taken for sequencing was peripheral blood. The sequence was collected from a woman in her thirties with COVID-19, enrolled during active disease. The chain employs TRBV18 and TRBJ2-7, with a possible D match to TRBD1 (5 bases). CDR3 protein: CASSPGRVNPSQYF. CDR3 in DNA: TGTGCCAGCTCACCGGGCAGGGTTAATCCATCGCAGTACTTC.